Detailed here is one TCR beta chain. Its target is not known. At one boundary the junction diverges from the germline segment, which might be a read error. Method: immunoSEQ multiplex PCR; TCRdb's copy keeps in-frame clones and lacks some. The data hold around 88,000 clones, with approximately 86% observed a single time. The germline CDR1 and CDR2 sequences are KGHSH and LQKENI. This CDR3 comprises 14 residues. The sample originates from a study of T cell responses to AZD1222 COVID-19 vaccine. The study, taken as a whole, reports: None of the repertoires were sampled until the peak T cell response had passed. The CD4 TCRs associated with vaccination extended across spike and predominated at 160-218 and 743-854. Clonal diversity was possibly underestimated; the donors were predominantly white British and more often female.

The sequences come from peripheral blood, collected on day 0 of AZD1222 vaccination. This chain links TRBV18 with TRBJ2-2; weak D call: TRBD1 (5 bases). This sequence originates from an adult in good health. The CDR3: CASSPQDYTGELFF. The CDR3 nucleotides are TGTGCCAGCTCTCCACAGGATTACACCGGGGAGCTGTTTTTT.